These T cell receptor beta chains were read from a single sample in a study of cytomegalovirus exposure and HLA in healthy donors. Produced via immunoSEQ multiplex PCR; TCRdb's table is partial and in-frame only. Of about 200,000 clones in the sample, around 64% were seen once. The sequenced material came from PBMCs. Source of these receptors: a man aged 40-50 years in good health and CMV-seropositive. Both conserved end residues are part of each CDR3. A D gene is named only where the DNA matches it firmly. The listing skips clone size in some rows; elsewhere it reads once, few, many or a size class.

TRBV29-1,TRBJ2-1,-,TRBD2,CSVRLAGAGQQFF,TGCAGCGTTCGACTAGCGGGGGCCGGGCAGCAGTTCTTC
TRBV7-8,TRBJ2-7,-,TRBD2,CASSLVSGGYEQYF,TGTGCCAGCAGCTTAGTGAGCGGGGGCTACGAGCAGTACTTC
TRBV19,TRBJ1-4,-,TRBD1,CATLDRDRPEKLFF,TGTGCCACCCTGGACAGGGACCGACCTGAAAAACTGTTTTTT
TRBV10-3,TRBJ2-5,-,-,CASSGQTQETQYF,TGTGCCAGTTCTGGACAGACCCAAGAGACCCAGTACTTC
TRBV6-6,TRBJ1-6,once,-,CASSSLLSGSPLHF,TGTGCCAGCAGTTCCCTTCTATCGGGTTCACCCCTCCACTTT
TRBV6-6,TRBJ2-1,few,TRBD2,CASSYEASGTVEQFF,TGTGCCAGCAGTTACGAAGCTAGCGGGACGGTTGAGCAGTTCTTC
TRBV15,TRBJ1-2,-,TRBD1,CATSGTGNYGYTF,TGTGCCACCAGCGGGACAGGGAACTATGGCTACACCTTC
TRBV6-1,TRBJ2-4,-,TRBD2,CASSEIPDGGGNIQYF,TGTGCCAGCAGTGAAATACCAGACGGGGGGGGGAACATTCAGTACTTC
TRBV27,TRBJ2-7,-,-,CASSFNRHYEQYF,TGTGCCAGCAGTTTTAACAGACACTACGAGCAGTACTTC
TRBV2,TRBJ2-1,few,-,CASSATRRGQFF,TGTGCCAGCAGCGCTACTCGGCGGGGGCAGTTCTTC
TRBV5-4,TRBJ2-3,-,TRBD2,CASSSSGTSKTDTQYF,TGTGCCAGCAGCTCGTCCGGGACTAGCAAGACAGATACGCAGTATTTT
TRBV10-1,TRBJ1-2,-,TRBD1,CASSPDRVYGYTF,TGCGCCAGCAGCCCGGACAGGGTCTATGGCTACACCTTC
TRBV7-2,TRBJ2-6,-,-,CASSLWAGANVLTF,TGTGCCAGCAGCTTATGGGCGGGGGCCAACGTCCTGACTTTC
TRBV2,TRBJ1-5,-,-,CAIQTDPNQPQHF,TGTGCCATCCAGACAGACCCCAATCAGCCCCAGCATTTT
TRBV28,TRBJ2-2,-,TRBD1,CASSPMGTVNTGELFF,TGTGCCAGCAGCCCAATGGGGACAGTTAACACCGGGGAGCTGTTTTTT
TRBV5-6,TRBJ1-2,once,-,CASSPFYSGGGIGYTF,TGTGCCAGCAGCCCATTTTACTCCGGGGGAGGGATTGGCTACACCTTC
TRBV6-1,TRBJ2-6,-,-,CAIKAAGANVLTF,TGTGCGATCAAGGCGGCTGGGGCCAACGTCCTGACTTTC
TRBV5-6,TRBJ1-2,-,-,CASSLSGFPTGYGYTF,TGTGCCAGCAGCTTATCAGGGTTTCCCACCGGCTATGGCTACACCTTC
TRBV18,TRBJ2-7,-,-,CASSSDKGEQYF,TGTGCCAGCTCATCGGACAAGGGGGAGCAGTACTTC
TRBV19,TRBJ2-2,-,-,CASSRTAQTNTGELFF,TGTGCCAGTAGTAGGACAGCCCAAACGAACACCGGGGAGCTGTTTTTT
TRBV7-8,TRBJ2-2,-,-,CASSPWELAGVPGELFF,TGTGCCAGCAGCCCCTGGGAATTGGCAGGGGTTCCCGGGGAGCTGTTTTTT
TRBV6-1,TRBJ2-3,-,-,CASRNDRLTDTQYF,TGTGCCAGCAGAAACGACAGGCTCACAGATACGCAGTATTTT
TRBV9,TRBJ2-1,-,TRBD2,CASSVRSGGAGNEQFF,TGTGCCAGCAGCGTACGGAGCGGGGGTGCGGGCAATGAGCAGTTCTTC
TRBV7-9,TRBJ2-2,-,-,CASSLGQIITGELFF,TGTGCCAGCAGCTTAGGACAGATTATTACCGGGGAGCTGTTTTTT
TRBV28,TRBJ2-5,once,-,CAIARVGSGPLTQYF,TGTGCCATAGCCCGGGTGGGTAGCGGTCCTTTGACCCAGTACTTC
TRBV6-5,TRBJ1-5,few,-,CAARVRVSNQPQHF,TGTGCCGCCCGGGTGAGGGTAAGCAATCAGCCCCAGCATTTT
TRBV19,TRBJ1-2,-,-,CASSGGARDGYTF,TGTGCCAGTAGTGGCGGGGCTAGAGATGGCTACACCTTC
TRBV5-1,TRBJ1-4,-,-,CASSLVGGNEKLFF,TGCGCCAGCAGCTTGGTCGGAGGTAATGAAAAACTGTTTTTT
TRBV23-1,TRBJ2-3,-,-,CASSGGTDTQYF,TGCGCCAGCTCCGGGGGTACGGATACGCAGTATTTT
TRBV7-9,TRBJ1-3,-,-,CASSLVLAAGNTIYF,TGTGCCAGCAGCTTAGTTTTAGCAGCTGGAAACACCATATATTTT
TRBV7-2,TRBJ1-1,-,-,CASRLQGPRGAFF,TGTGCCAGCCGACTTCAAGGACCTCGGGGAGCTTTCTTT
TRBV29-1,TRBJ2-1,-,TRBD2,CSARARGGYNEQFF,TGCAGCGCCCGAGCGCGGGGGGGCTACAATGAGCAGTTCTTC
TRBV28,TRBJ1-5,-,-,CASVRRGIPQPQHF,TGTGCCAGCGTTAGGAGGGGTATCCCTCAGCCCCAGCATTTT
TRBV11-2,TRBJ1-6,-,TRBD1,CASSARTGSSYNSPLHF,TGTGCCAGCAGCGCCCGGACAGGCAGCTCCTATAATTCACCCCTCCACTTT
TRBV7-2,TRBJ1-1,-,-,CASSLAWQGGANTEAFF,TGTGCCAGCAGCTTAGCGTGGCAGGGTGGCGCGAACACTGAAGCTTTCTTT
TRBV4-1,TRBJ2-1,-,-,CASSQDAGSSYNEQFF,TGCGCCAGCAGCCAAGATGCCGGGAGCTCCTACAATGAGCAGTTCTTC
TRBV7-9,TRBJ1-1,-,-,CASSPRVPIEAFF,TGTGCCAGCAGCCCCCGGGTCCCAATTGAAGCTTTCTTT
TRBV9,TRBJ1-2,few,-,CASSVPGKDYTF,TGTGCCAGCAGCGTTCCAGGGAAAGACTACACCTTC
TRBV29-1,TRBJ1-3,-,-,CSVEGKVHRDTIYF,TGCAGCGTTGAAGGCAAGGTCCACAGAGACACCATATATTTT
TRBV5-1,TRBJ2-3,-,-,CASSPGRADTDTQYF,TGCGCCAGCAGCCCGGGCAGGGCCGACACAGATACGCAGTATTTT
TRBV4-2,TRBJ2-1,-,TRBD2,CASSQARSGVGNEQFF,TGTGCCAGCAGCCAAGCTCGTAGCGGGGTGGGCAATGAGCAGTTCTTC
TRBV6-5,TRBJ2-1,-,TRBD1,CASRYLGQTGFNEQFF,TGTGCCAGCAGGTACTTGGGACAGACGGGGTTCAATGAGCAGTTCTTC
TRBV6-5,TRBJ2-7,few,-,CASSYSTAYEQYF,TGTGCCAGCAGTTACTCGACAGCCTACGAGCAGTACTTC
TRBV6-5,TRBJ2-5,-,-,CASSYLGGAGETQYF,TGTGCCAGCAGTTACCTTGGGGGGGCGGGAGAGACCCAGTACTTC
TRBV5-4,TRBJ1-5,-,TRBD1,CASSPGQGLQPQHF,TGTGCCAGCAGCCCGGGACAGGGGCTTCAGCCCCAGCATTTT